This TCR beta chain originates from a study of T cell changes during pregnancy in multiple sclerosis. Sequencing was performed with immunoSEQ multiplex PCR; in TCRdb, only in-frame clones are kept and a portion is missing. The sample has more than 55,000 clones, approximately 92% seen once; the top ten hold 0.7% to 1%. The source of this sequence is a female donor with multiple sclerosis, enrolled in a pregnancy study. Sequencing used peripheral blood, obtained in the first trimester of pregnancy.

In DNA, the CDR3 is TGTGCCATCAGTGAGTCAGGCGGGGGGGCCAGTAACGAGCAGTACTTC. It is translated as CAISESGGGASNEQYF. The rearrangement uses TRBV10-3 and TRBJ2-7; 9 bases map to TRBD2. With 0 bases clipped from V and 5 bases from J, the junction kept 8 bases outside the gene matches. Germline V gene sequence: CDR1 ENHRY, CDR2 SYGVKD. The CDR3 covers 16 residues.